This TCR beta chain came from a study of blood T cell repertoires in COVID-19. About the research overall: PBMCs, B-cell-depleted T cells, or T cells provided the cDNA or gDNA that made up the material.

The germline gives CDR1 ENHRY, CDR2 SYGVKD. The CDR3 covers 13 residues. V dropped 7 bases and J dropped 8 bases, with 12 bases sitting between them. Method: immunoSEQ multiplex PCR; TCRdb's copy keeps in-frame clones and lacks some. Among about 280,000 clones, approximately 88% were seen once, and the ten largest hold over 8%. The chain has TRBV10-3 and TRBJ1-6; D remains unclear. The TCR sequence derives from a man younger than 35 with active or convalescent COVID-19. Sequenced: peripheral blood. The CDR3 bases are TGTGCCATCACCGAGTACTCTGATTCACCCCTCCACTTT. Translating gives CAITEYSDSPLHF.